This T cell receptor beta chain derives from a study of Ad26.COV2.S vaccination and SARS-CoV-2 variants. Treatment in this sample: roughly 18 received Ad26.COV2.S at low or high dose, single or two shots; about 5 received placebo; per-sample allocation not given. Day 63 after the first vaccine or placebo injection was the time point for sampling. Aged 18-55 years, donor was enrolled in Boston around 2020. Measured with immunoSEQ multiplex PCR; TCRdb has only the in-frame clones, and not every one. The sample has around 320,000 clones; around four fifths are singletons. CDR1 is SGHRS and CDR2 is YFSETQ in the germline V gene. Trimming removed 2 bases from V and 6 bases from J; junction bases left unmatched: 6. This CDR3 is 16 amino acids long.

This sequence was found in a person aged 18-65 years who received the Ad26.COV2.S COVID-19 vaccine or a placebo. This sequence joins TRBV5-1 and TRBJ2-1; 12 bases align to TRBD2. This specimen consisted of peripheral blood, obtained in a trial of Ad26.COV2.S vaccine versus placebo. This CDR3 is CASSFLAGGPSNEQFF. The CDR3, as DNA: TGCGCCAGCAGCTTCCTAGCGGGGGGGCCTTCCAATGAGCAGTTCTTC. Full variable domain (missing parts from reference TRBV5-1 and TRBJ2-1): KAGVTQTPRYLIKTRGQQVTLSCSPISGHRSVSWYQQTPGQGLQFLFEYFSETQRNKGNFPGRFSGRQFSNSRSEMNVSTLELGDSALYLCASSFLAGGPSNEQFFGPGTRLTVL.